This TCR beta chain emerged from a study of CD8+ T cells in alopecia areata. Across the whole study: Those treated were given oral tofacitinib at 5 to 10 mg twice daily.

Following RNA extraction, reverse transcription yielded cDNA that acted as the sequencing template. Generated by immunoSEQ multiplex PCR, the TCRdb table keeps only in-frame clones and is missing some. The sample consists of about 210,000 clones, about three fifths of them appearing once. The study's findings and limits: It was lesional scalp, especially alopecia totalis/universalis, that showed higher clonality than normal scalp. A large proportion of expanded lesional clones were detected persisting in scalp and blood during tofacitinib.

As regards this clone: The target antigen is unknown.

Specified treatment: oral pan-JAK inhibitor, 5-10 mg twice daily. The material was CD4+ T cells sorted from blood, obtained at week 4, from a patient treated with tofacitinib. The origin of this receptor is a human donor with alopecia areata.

The CDR3 bases are TGCGCCAGCAGCACCCGTCCGTCTAGCACAGATACGCAGTATTTT. Its protein product is CASSTRPSSTDTQYF. J is TRBJ2-3 and V is TRBV5-1; D is uncertain. The germline gives CDR1 SGHRS, CDR2 YFSETQ. Trimming shortened V by 4 bases and J by 0 bases, and 12 bases separated the two germline ends. This CDR3 has 15 amino acids.